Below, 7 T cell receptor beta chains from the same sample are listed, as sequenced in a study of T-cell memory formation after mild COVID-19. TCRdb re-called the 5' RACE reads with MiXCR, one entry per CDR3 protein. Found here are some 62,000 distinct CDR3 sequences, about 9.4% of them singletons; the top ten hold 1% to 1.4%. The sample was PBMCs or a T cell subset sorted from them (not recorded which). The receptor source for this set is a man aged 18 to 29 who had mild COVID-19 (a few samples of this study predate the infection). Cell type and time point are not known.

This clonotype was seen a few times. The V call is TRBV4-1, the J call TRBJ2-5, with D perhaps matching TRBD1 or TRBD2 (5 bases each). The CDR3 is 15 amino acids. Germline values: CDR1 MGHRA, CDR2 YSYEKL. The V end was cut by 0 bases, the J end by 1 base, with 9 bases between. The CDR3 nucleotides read TGCGCCAGCAGCCAAGATTCGGGGACCCAAGAGACCCAGTACTTC. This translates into CASSQDSGTQETQYF.

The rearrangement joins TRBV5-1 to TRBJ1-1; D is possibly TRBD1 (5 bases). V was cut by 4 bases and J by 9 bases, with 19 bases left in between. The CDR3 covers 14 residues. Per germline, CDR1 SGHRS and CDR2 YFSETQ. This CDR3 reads CASSRPGTQYQAFF. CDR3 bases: TGCGCCAGCAGCCGGCCAGGGACCCAATACCAAGCTTTCTTT.

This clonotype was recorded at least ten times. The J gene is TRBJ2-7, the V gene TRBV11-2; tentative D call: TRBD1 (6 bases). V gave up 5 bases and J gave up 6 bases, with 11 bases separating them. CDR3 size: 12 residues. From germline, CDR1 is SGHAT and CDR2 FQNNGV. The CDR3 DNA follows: TGTGCCAGCAGCCCGGACAGTCTCGAGCAGTACGTC. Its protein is CASSPDSLEQYV.

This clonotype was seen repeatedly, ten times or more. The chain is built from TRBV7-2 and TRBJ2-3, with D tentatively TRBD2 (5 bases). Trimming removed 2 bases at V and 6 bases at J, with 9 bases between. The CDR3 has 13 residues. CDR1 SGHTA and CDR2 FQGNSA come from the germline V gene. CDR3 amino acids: CASSLLAADTQYF. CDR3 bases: TGTGCCAGCAGCTTACTAGCTGCGGATACGCAGTATTTT.

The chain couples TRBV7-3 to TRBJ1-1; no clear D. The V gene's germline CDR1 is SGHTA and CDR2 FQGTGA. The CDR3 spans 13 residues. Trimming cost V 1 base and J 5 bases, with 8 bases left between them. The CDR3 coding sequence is TGTGCCAGCAGCTTAAATCCGGAAACTGAAGCTTTCTTT. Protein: CASSLNPETEAFF.

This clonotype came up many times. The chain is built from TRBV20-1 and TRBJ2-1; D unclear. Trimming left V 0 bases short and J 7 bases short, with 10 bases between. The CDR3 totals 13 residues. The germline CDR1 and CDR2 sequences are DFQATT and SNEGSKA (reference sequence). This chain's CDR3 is CSARDRARNEQFF. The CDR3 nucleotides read TGCAGTGCTAGAGATCGGGCGAGAAATGAGCAGTTCTTC.

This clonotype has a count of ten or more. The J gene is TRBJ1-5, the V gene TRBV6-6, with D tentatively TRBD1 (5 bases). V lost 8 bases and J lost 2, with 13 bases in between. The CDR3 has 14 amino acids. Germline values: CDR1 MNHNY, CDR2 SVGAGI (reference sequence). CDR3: CASGDSHGNQPQHF. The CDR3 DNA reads TGTGCCAGCGGGGACTCTCACGGCAATCAGCCCCAGCATTTT.